This T cell receptor beta chain stems from a study of a mutant IDH1 vaccine in newly diagnosed glioma. Overall study: The study started vaccination 4-6 weeks after radiotherapy alone, or with temozolomide cycles. Study-wide points: Pseudoprogression seemed unlinked to shifts in top peripheral T cell clonotypes.

Documented time point: week 47, end of study. Every vaccine dose comprised 300 ug of mutant IDH1 20-mer peptide plus topical imiquimod. The CDR3 length is 13 residues. CDR1 and CDR2 (germline): MNHEY, SMNVEV (reference sequence). V lost 0 bases to trimming and J lost 7 bases, with 9 bases between them. As to this clone: The target antigen is unknown.

Using immunoSEQ multiplex PCR, the repertoire was profiled, and TCRdb retains in-frame clones only, with some absent. The sample includes approximately 12,000 clones, around 85% of them seen just once. The TCR originated in a man younger than 40 with glioma. The chain joins TRBV27 to TRBJ1-1; D not resolved. This specimen was PBMCs, taken from a glioma patient whose treatment included an IDH1 peptide vaccine. CDR3: CASSLSMGIEAFF. In nucleotides, the CDR3 is TGTGCCAGCAGTTTATCGATGGGGATTGAAGCTTTCTTT.